This TCR beta chain was obtained from a study of T cell responses to AZD1222 COVID-19 vaccine. There are 12 residues in the CDR3. Germline V gene sequence: CDR1 LGHNA, CDR2 YNFKEQ. Between the trimmed V and J ends, which lost 0 bases and 4 bases, there was a span of 4 bases. Study-level points and caveats: Mostly white British, mostly female donors; authors suggested clonal diversity may be underestimated. Spike-wide coverage was observed for vaccine-associated CD4 TCRs, with dominant responses at 160-218 and 743-854. Unmutated variant regions are reportedly targeted by nearly half of spike-specific TCRs.

Comments on this clone: Its antigen remains unidentified.

Sequencing was performed with immunoSEQ multiplex PCR; in TCRdb, only in-frame clones are kept and a portion is missing. Among about 26,000 clones listed, roughly 88% were seen once. The receptor was derived from an adult who received the AZD1222 COVID-19 vaccine. Sequenced here: peripheral blood, sampled 28 days after the second AZD1222 dose. The V and J genes are TRBV4-2 and TRBJ2-7; D remains unclear. CDR3 in DNA: TGTGCCAGCAGCCAAGATCGGTACGAGCAGTACTTC. It encodes CASSQDRYEQYF.